This TCR beta chain stems from a study of blood T cell repertoires in COVID-19. The CDR3 totals 16 residues. The junction had 0 bases not matched to a gene; V was cut back by 2 bases and J by 1 base. Germline assignment: CDR1 SGHVS and CDR2 FNYEAQ. Profiling relied on immunoSEQ multiplex PCR, and the TCRdb table lists in-frame clones only, not all of them. The sample carries about 200,000 clones, 65% to 85% recorded once. This chain links TRBV7-6 with TRBJ2-2; 11 bases agree with TRBD2. The specimen sequenced was peripheral blood. The receptor comes from a woman in her forties or fifties with acute or convalescent COVID-19. CDR3 loop: CASSLLAGGNTGELFF. In nucleotides, the CDR3 is TGTGCCAGCAGCTTACTAGCGGGAGGGAACACCGGGGAGCTGTTTTTT.